These 12 T cell receptor beta chains came from one sample sequenced in a study of T cells in Graves' hyperthyroidism and ophthalmopathy (dated by TCRdb to between 2018 and 2021). Library preparation used multiplex PCR. The data were produced on an Illumina HiSeq 2000. TCR beta CDR3 regions were amplified from RNA transcripts. The TCR CDR3 was subjected to a first round of RT-PCR using the HTBI primer set and the Qiagen OneStep RT-PCR kit. TCRdb's own reprocessing of the public reads used fastp at Q25 and MiXCR and kept productive beta chains. When rows share a CDR3 protein, they turn into one entry using the most common DNA and genes. This sample has 530,000 or so distinct CDR3 sequences in its table, and over 15% of those were observed once. The leading ten clones occupy approximately 16% of the sample. The source material was blood. These receptors were obtained from a woman aged 18-29 years with Graves' ophthalmopathy.

At least ten counts were recorded for this clonotype. The gene calls are TRBV20-1 and TRBJ1-1; D is possibly TRBD1 (6 bases). Germline V lookup: CDR1 DFQATT, CDR2 SNEGSKA (reference sequence). The CDR3 totals 14 residues. V lost 0 bases and J 6 bases, leaving 14 bases between the germline ends. CDR3: CSARDPGRGAEAFF. For the CDR3, the DNA is TGCAGTGCTAGAGATCCAGGCAGGGGCGCTGAAGCTTTCTTT.

This clonotype was seen at least ten times. The chain links TRBV11-2 to TRBJ1-6; maybe TRBD1 (6 bases). With 4 bases removed from V and 7 bases from J, the gap between germline ends came to 14 bases. The germline gives CDR1 SGHAT, CDR2 FQNNGV. This CDR3 comprises 15 residues. The CDR3 protein is CASSYFRGWNSPLHF. The CDR3 DNA is TGTGCCAGCAGCTACTTCAGGGGTTGGAATTCACCCCTCCACTTT.

This clonotype came up many times. The rearrangement uses TRBV3-1 and TRBJ2-1, with no clear D. The ends were cut back, 0 bases at V and 3 bases at J, with 6 bases in the middle. This CDR3 comprises 14 residues. Germline CDR1 is LGHDT and CDR2 is YNNKEL (reference sequence). Here the CDR3 reads CASSQDPFYNEQFF. CDR3 nucleotides: TGTGCCAGCAGCCAAGATCCCTTCTACAATGAGCAGTTCTTC.

The chain combines TRBV19 with TRBJ1-5; D unclear. The CDR3 is 15 amino acids. Trimming removed 3 bases from V and 1 base from J, with 10 bases in between. Germline V CDR1 and CDR2: LNHDA, SQIVND (reference sequence). CDR3: CASSIGLNSNQPQHF. The CDR3 bases are TGTGCCAGTAGTATTGGCCTTAACAGCAATCAGCCCCAGCATTTT.

The chain couples TRBV18 to TRBJ1-2; possibly TRBD1 for D (5 bases). CDR1 KGHSH and CDR2 LQKENI come from the germline V gene. The CDR3 is made up of 15 amino acids. V was trimmed by 4 bases and J by 4 bases, leaving 16 bases between them. CDR3 residues: CASSREETASYGYTF. CDR3 nucleotides: TGTGCCAGCTCACGGGAGGAGACAGCGTCCTATGGCTACACCTTC.

At least ten counts were recorded for this clonotype. The chain recombines TRBV5-1 with TRBJ2-1; tentative D call: TRBD2 (6 bases). Trimming took 0 bases from V and 10 from J, leaving 17 bases between them. The CDR3 contains 15 residues. CDR1 is SGHRS, CDR2 YFSETQ, per germline. The CDR3 is CASSLDGGGIAEQFF. DNA for the CDR3: TGCGCCAGCAGCTTGGACGGGGGAGGTATTGCAGAGCAGTTCTTC.

This clonotype has at least ten counts. The gene calls are TRBV20-1 and TRBJ1-2; D is possibly TRBD1 (5 bases). Trimming took off 6 bases at V and 1 base at J, with 15 bases between the two ends. The CDR3 consists of 14 residues. The germline V gene has CDR1 DFQATT and CDR2 SNEGSKA (reference sequence). CDR3 DNA: TGCAGTGCAGACGACAGACAGTATAACTATGGCTACACCTTC. Translation gives CSADDRQYNYGYTF.

In its sample, this clonotype was seen many times. The rearrangement joins TRBV30 to TRBJ2-3; D possibly corresponds to TRBD2 (5 bases). The CDR3 is 15 residues long. The germline gives CDR1 GTSNPN, CDR2 SVGIG (reference sequence). V was shortened by 0 bases and J by 8 bases, with 18 bases between the two germline ends. The CDR3 coding sequence is TGTGCCTGGAGTGTTTATCGGGGTTTGAGGGCTACGCAGTATTTT. It encodes CAWSVYRGLRATQYF.

This clonotype was recorded many times. It is unclear where the CDR3 begins or ends on the DNA, so no DNA is shown, and the CDR3 is as TCRdb lists it. The rearrangement links TRBV9 to TRBJ1-1; no check of the table's D call, TRBD1, against the DNA was made. CDR1 SGDLS and CDR2 YYNGEE come from the germline V gene. The CDR3 contains 13 residues when both ends are counted. CDR3 amino acids: CASTSGTNTEAFF.

The chain uses TRBV5-6 and TRBJ1-4, with 7 nucleotides matching TRBD1. Looked up from germline, CDR1 is SGHDT and CDR2 is YYEEEE. V shed 0 bases and J 8 bases; nucleotides not matched to a gene: 7. The CDR3 spans 15 residues. The CDR3 is CASSLGLGGEEKLFF. As DNA, the CDR3 is TGTGCCAGCAGCTTGGGGTTAGGGGGCGAGGAAAAACTGTTTTTT.

This clonotype was observed a handful of times. The chain employs TRBV9 and TRBJ2-7, with D tentatively TRBD1 (5 bases). This CDR3 spans 14 amino acids. The V and J ends lost 4 bases and 3 bases respectively, with 14 bases between them. Germline-derived CDR1 and CDR2 are SGDLS and YYNGEE. CDR3 protein: CASSPQSQGYEQYF. CDR3 in DNA: TGTGCCAGCAGCCCCCAATCCCAGGGCTACGAGCAGTACTTC.

This clonotype came up many times. CDR3 residues: CASSERQRSNQPQHF. Here the CDR3 DNA reads TGTGCCAGCAGTGAGAGGCAGCGTAGCAATCAGCCCCAGCATTTT. V and J are TRBV6-1 and TRBJ1-5, with D uncertain. The CDR3 length is 15 residues. Trimming shortened V by 3 bases and J by 0 bases, and 9 bases separated the two germline ends. The germline gives CDR1 MNHNS, CDR2 SASEGT.